This T cell receptor (beta chain) appears in the sequencing data of a study of blood T cell repertoires in COVID-19. Study as a whole: COVID-19 samples, acute and convalescent, were from the United States, Italy and Spain. In each case, the material was cDNA or gDNA derived from T cells, B-cell-depleted T cells, or PBMCs.

How the authors handled the data: Estimation of nucleated cell counts relied on the amplification of reference gene primers. Sequencing used immunoSEQ multiplex PCR; TCRdb keeps in-frame clones, though not all of them. That table gives V, J and clone size, and the DNA gave D and trimming. The table includes 470,000 or so clones, approximately 85% detected once. The junction had 10 bases not matched to a gene; V was cut back by 0 bases and J by 5 bases. Germline CDR1 LGHNA, CDR2 YSLEER. The CDR3 has 18 residues. Source material: peripheral blood. The origin of this receptor is a human donor in a cohort sampled during active COVID-19. This sequence joins TRBV4-3 and TRBJ2-2; 9 positions agree with TRBD2. The CDR3 region has the DNA TGCGCCAGCAGCCAAGAAAGGCTAGCGGGACTCCAAACCGGGGAGCTGTTTTTT. This codes for CASSQERLAGLQTGELFF.